These 31 T cell receptor beta chains share one sample of origin, sequenced in a study of vaccination effects on CD4 cells after COVID-19 (dated by TCRdb to between 2021 and 2023). To identify antigen-specific CD4+ T cell clonotypes by their expansion, the ViraFEST assay first stimulated PBMC with viral peptide pools and then applied TCR sequencing. After around 10 days of culture, CD4+ T cells were isolated with the EasySep CD4+ T cell isolation kit. The absence of prior SARS-CoV-2 infection in healthy vaccine recipients was confirmed by negative nucleocapsid antibodies before and after vaccination. No antigen has been identified for these receptors. Libraries were made using the immunoSEQ multiplex PCR assay. The clones in this table, taken by TCRdb from immuneACCESS, are in-frame only. Not every clone is retained; where verified, under half of the shortfall comes from an unresolved V gene, and the cause of the rest is unknown. The table for this sample lists roughly 20,000 clones; 73% of them were counted only once. Of the sample, 20% to 30% is held by the ten largest clones.

The source material was CD4+ T cells from PBMCs cultured with HCoV-NL63 spike peptides, sampled before COVID-19 vaccination. In the paper's terms, the cell subset or site label means: HCoV-NL63 spike overlapping peptide pool stimulation. Every receptor here comes from a human donor who received a COVID-19 vaccine.

The chain carries TRBV6-5 and TRBJ1-6; 7 nucleotides match TRBD1. This CDR3 contains 12 residues. After removal of 8 bases from V and 8 bases from J, the junction contained 3 bases not matched to a gene. Germline CDR1 is MNHEY and CDR2 is SVGAGI. The CDR3 sequence: CASGDSYSPLHF. DNA of the CDR3: TGTGCCAGCGGGGACAGTTATTCACCCCTCCACTTT.

This chain joins TRBV2 and TRBJ2-7, with D possibly being TRBD1 (7 bases). Trimming pared 5 bases from V and 6 bases from J, leaving 17 bases between. The CDR3 covers 14 residues. The V gene's germline CDR1 is SNHLY and CDR2 FYNNEI. The CDR3 coding sequence is TGTGCCAGCAGTATAGAGGGGGCGGGGACCGAGCAGTACTTC. Its translation: CASSIEGAGTEQYF.

V is TRBV3-1 (or the pseudogene TRBV3-2) and J is TRBJ2-3; D is unclear. CDR1 and CDR2 from the germline V gene are LGHDT and YNNKEL (reference sequence). The CDR3 runs to 16 residues. V was shortened by 0 bases and J by 5 bases, with 15 bases between the two germline ends. The CDR3 protein is CASSQDARLRGDTQYF. In DNA form, the CDR3 reads TGTGCCAGCAGCCAAGATGCCCGATTGAGAGGAGATACGCAGTATTTT.

This chain links TRBV6-2 or TRBV6-3 with TRBJ1-4, with 11 bases matching TRBD1. The CDR3 consists of 20 residues. V trimming: 7 bases; J trimming: 0 bases; junction bases outside the gene matches: 16. Looked up from germline, CDR1 is MNHEY and CDR2 is SVGEGT. The CDR3 loop is CASTPGGRDRGFATNEKLFF. The CDR3 region has the DNA TGTGCCAGCACCCCCGGAGGCCGGGACAGGGGGTTTGCAACTAATGAAAAACTGTTTTTT.

The chain employs TRBV6-5 and TRBJ1-5; TRBD1 matches at 7 bases. The V and J ends lost 4 bases and 9 bases, in that order; junction bases with no gene match: 9. The length of the CDR3 is 14 residues. CDR1 and CDR2 (germline): MNHEY, SVGAGI. The CDR3 sequence is CASSFGRGVGPQHF. The CDR3, as DNA: TGTGCCAGCAGTTTCGGCAGGGGGGTAGGGCCCCAGCATTTT.

This clone has just a few counts. The rearrangement uses TRBV6-5 and TRBJ1-6, with D possibly being TRBD1 (5 bases). V lost 6 bases and J 7 bases, leaving 16 bases between the germline ends. CDR1 is MNHEY, CDR2 SVGAGI, per germline. The CDR3 sequence is 15 residues long. For the CDR3, the DNA is TGTGCCAGCAGGACCTTGGGCGGACACAATTCACCCCTCCACTTT. This codes for CASRTLGGHNSPLHF.

The genes are TRBV30 and TRBJ2-7; 8 bases match TRBD1. V shed 2 bases and J 4 bases; nucleotides not matched to a gene: 10. The germline V gene encodes CDR1 GTSNPN and CDR2 SVGIG (reference sequence). The CDR3 extends over 15 amino acids. CDR3 nucleotides: TGTGCCTGGAGTTTGGGGACAGGATCCCGGTACGAGCAGTACTTC. Residues: CAWSLGTGSRYEQYF. The full variable domain, rest sourced from reference TRBV30 and TRBJ2-7, is SQTIHQWPATLVQPVGSPLSLECTVEGTSNPNLYWYRQAAGRGLQLLFYSVGIGQISSEVPQNLSASRPQDRQFILSSKKLLLSDSGFYLCAWSLGTGSRYEQYFGPGTRLTVT.

The V call is TRBV30, the J call TRBJ1-1; no clear D. Trimming cost V 5 bases and J 1 base, with 5 bases left between them. This CDR3 contains 11 residues. Germline V CDR1 and CDR2: GTSNPN, SVGIG (reference sequence). The CDR3 DNA is TGTGCCTGGGGAAAGAACACTGAAGCTTTCTTT. Its protein is CAWGKNTEAFF.

The chain couples TRBV9 to TRBJ2-1, with TRBD2 matching over 7 bases. Looked up from germline, CDR1 is SGDLS and CDR2 is YYNGEE. J gave up 3 bases and V 0 bases, and 3 bases lay outside the gene matches. The CDR3 loop spans 15 amino acids. The CDR3 spells CASSVAGGNYNEQFF. In DNA form, the CDR3 reads TGTGCCAGCAGCGTAGCCGGGGGGAACTACAATGAGCAGTTCTTC.

J is TRBJ1-1 and V is TRBV7-9; TRBD1 matches 8 bases. Germline-derived CDR1 and CDR2 are SEHNR and FQNEAQ (reference sequence). The J segment lost 0 bases and the V segment lost 5 bases, leaving 8 bases of the junction unmatched. The CDR3 runs to 16 residues. This CDR3 reads CASSPGGPIMNTEAFF. CDR3 in DNA: TGTGCCAGCAGCCCAGGGGGCCCAATCATGAACACTGAAGCTTTCTTT. The variable domain in full, with the rest retrieved from reference TRBV7-9 and TRBJ1-1, is DTGVSQNPRHKITKRGQNVTFRCDPISEHNRLYWYRQTLGQGPEFLTYFQNEAQLEKSRLLSDRFSAERPKGSFSTLEIQRTEQGDSAMYLCASSPGGPIMNTEAFFGQGTRLTVV.

In DNA form, the CDR3 reads TGTGCCAGTAGTATAGAAGGCAGACTCACTGAAGCTTTCTTT. Protein: CASSIEGRLTEAFF. The J gene is TRBJ1-1, the V gene TRBV19; D ambiguous. V was shortened by 0 bases and J by 4 bases, with 9 bases between the two germline ends. The CDR3 extends over 14 amino acids. Per the germline V gene, CDR1 is LNHDA and CDR2 is SQIVND (reference sequence).

The chain recombines TRBV7-2 with TRBJ2-4; no clear D gene. Germline V gives CDR1 SGHTA, CDR2 FQGNSA. V was trimmed by 1 base and J by 8 bases, leaving 9 bases between them. The CDR3 has 13 residues. CDR3 coding DNA: TGTGCCAGCAGCTTAGAGGGCTGGGACATTCAGTACTTC. It translates to CASSLEGWDIQYF.

The chain combines TRBV9 with TRBJ1-5; D unclear. Trimming shortened V by 0 bases and J by 2 bases, and 9 bases separated the two germline ends. Germline CDR1 SGDLS, CDR2 YYNGEE. The CDR3 covers 15 residues. In DNA form, the CDR3 reads TGTGCCAGCAGCGTAGGGACGATAGGCAATCAGCCCCAGCATTTT. Its translation is CASSVGTIGNQPQHF.

V is TRBV5-1 and J is TRBJ2-3, with 15 bases identical to TRBD2. Germline lookup yields CDR1 SGHRS and CDR2 YFSETQ. Germline trimming cut 4 bases from V and 3 bases from J; bases unmatched to any gene: 3. The CDR3 has 16 residues. The CDR3 loop reads CASSTGTSGGTDTQYF. As DNA, the CDR3 is TGCGCCAGCAGCACCGGGACTAGCGGGGGGACAGATACGCAGTATTTT.

V and J are TRBV5-4 and TRBJ1-3; D perhaps matches TRBD1 (5 bases). This CDR3 has 14 residues. The germline V gene encodes CDR1 SGHNT and CDR2 YYREEE (reference sequence). Trimming left V 4 bases short and J 2 bases short, with 10 bases between. CDR3: CASSPGAPGNTIYF. In nucleotides, the CDR3 is TGTGCCAGCAGCCCCGGGGCACCTGGAAACACCATATATTTT.

V usage is TRBV9 and J usage is TRBJ2-1; D perhaps matches TRBD1 (7 bases). Germline V gene lookup returns CDR1 SGDLS and CDR2 YYNGEE. Trimming removed 1 base at V and 7 bases at J, with 15 bases between. The CDR3 contains 15 residues. The DNA of the CDR3 is TGTGCCAGCAGCGTACTCCAGGGGGGAAGTAATGAGCAGTTCTTC. Translated: CASSVLQGGSNEQFF.

V and J are TRBV5-6 and TRBJ2-3, with D possibly being TRBD1 (8 bases). Trimming took 4 bases from V and 3 from J, leaving 15 bases between them. Germline V lookup: CDR1 SGHDT, CDR2 YYEEEE. This CDR3 is built from 15 residues. For the CDR3, the DNA is TGTGCCAGCAGCACCGACAGGGGAGGGACAGATACGCAGTATTTT. This encodes CASSTDRGGTDTQYF.

This sequence joins TRBV19 and TRBJ1-6; a weak D match, TRBD1 (5 bases). CDR1 and CDR2 from the germline V gene are LNHDA and SQIVND (reference sequence). The V gene lost 4 bases and the J gene lost 9 bases, with 16 bases spanning the gap. The length of the CDR3 is 15 residues. The CDR3 coding sequence is TGTGCCAGTAGTAAGGCCGGGGACCGGGGTTCACCCCTCCACTTT. Residues: CASSKAGDRGSPLHF.

The rearrangement uses TRBV5-6 and TRBJ1-4; tentatively, D is TRBD1 (6 bases). Trimming cost V 2 bases and J 2 bases, with 7 bases left between them. Germline CDR1 SGHDT, CDR2 YYEEEE. This CDR3 is built from 14 residues. DNA of the CDR3: TGTGCCAGCAGCTTCGGGGGCACTAATGAAAAACTGTTTTTT. The encoded protein is CASSFGGTNEKLFF.

The rearrangement uses TRBV6-4 and TRBJ1-4; 9 positions agree with TRBD1. The J segment lost 6 bases and the V segment lost 11 bases, leaving 16 bases of the junction unmatched. Germline CDR1 is MRHNA and CDR2 is SNTAGT. CDR3 length: 16 residues. The CDR3, as DNA: TGTGCCCCGGAGGGACAGGGTTATATCCTGGATGAAAAACTGTTTTTT. It codes for CAPEGQGYILDEKLFF.

The J gene is TRBJ2-2, the V gene TRBV9; D ambiguous. Trimming shortened V by 0 bases and J by 0 bases, and 12 bases separated the two germline ends. The CDR3 loop spans 17 amino acids. From germline, CDR1 is SGDLS and CDR2 YYNGEE. CDR3 DNA: TGTGCCAGCAGCGTAGACGGCGGCGCCGCGAACACCGGGGAGCTGTTTTTT. Encoded protein: CASSVDGGAANTGELFF. Full variable domain (outside the CDR3, taken from reference TRBV9 and TRBJ2-2): DSGVTQTPKHLITATGQRVTLRCSPRSGDLSVYWYQQSLDQGLQFLIQYYNGEERAKGNILERFSAQQFPDLHSELNLSSLELGDSALYFCASSVDGGAANTGELFFGEGSRLTVL.

V is TRBV5-1 and J is TRBJ1-2; TRBD1 aligns across 8 bases. With 0 bases clipped from V and 3 bases from J, the junction kept 1 base outside the gene matches. Germline-derived CDR1 and CDR2 are SGHRS and YFSETQ. This CDR3 has 14 residues. The CDR3 loop reads CASSLDRGDYGYTF. The CDR3 nucleotides are TGCGCCAGCAGCTTGGACAGGGGGGACTATGGCTACACCTTC.

The chain combines TRBV4-3 with TRBJ1-4, with D perhaps matching TRBD1 (6 bases). CDR1 and CDR2 (germline): LGHNA, YSLEER. This CDR3 is built from 13 residues. V shed 0 bases and J shed 8 bases, with 7 bases lying between them. CDR3 in DNA: TGCGCCAGCAGCCAAGATAGGGGGGAAAAACTGTTTTTT. It encodes CASSQDRGEKLFF.

The J gene is TRBJ1-1, the V gene TRBV5-1; D is ambiguous. Trimming stripped 4 bases from V and 10 bases from J, with 26 bases between. CDR3 size: 16 residues. Per the germline V gene, CDR1 is SGHRS and CDR2 is YFSETQ. The CDR3 sequence is CASSRAATPDSVGAFF. The CDR3 DNA reads TGCGCCAGCAGCAGGGCCGCGACACCTGATTCGGTGGGAGCTTTCTTT. The entire variable domain, with the rest obtained from reference TRBV5-1 and TRBJ1-1, is as follows: KAGVTQTPRYLIKTRGQQVTLSCSPISGHRSVSWYQQTPGQGLQFLFEYFSETQRNKGNFPGRFSGRQFSNSRSEMNVSTLELGDSALYLCASSRAATPDSVGAFFGQGTRLTVV.

The chain has TRBV19 and TRBJ2-7; 7 nucleotides line up with TRBD2. The CDR3 totals 15 residues. Germline values: CDR1 LNHDA, CDR2 SQIVND (reference sequence). The junction had 9 bases not matched to a gene; V was cut back by 1 base and J by 6 bases. The CDR3 loop reads CASSIAAGETLEQYF. The CDR3 DNA follows: TGTGCCAGTAGTATAGCGGCGGGGGAGACCCTCGAGCAGTACTTC.

The rearrangement joins TRBV9 to TRBJ2-5; weak D call: TRBD2 (5 bases). The CDR3 sequence is 15 residues long. V was shortened by 6 bases and J by 5 bases, with 20 bases between the two germline ends. Germline CDR1 and CDR2: SGDLS and YYNGEE. CDR3 sequence (DNA): TGTGCCAGCACCCCCGGCAGGTTAACGGGGGAGACCCAGTACTTC. Its translation is CASTPGRLTGETQYF.

V and J are TRBV2 and TRBJ2-1; the match to TRBD1 covers 9 bases. Looked up from germline, CDR1 is SNHLY and CDR2 is FYNNEI. V lost 7 bases, J lost 9 bases, and 4 bases stayed unmatched. This CDR3 contains 12 residues. CDR3 amino acids: CASIQTGGEQFF. The CDR3 DNA reads TGTGCCAGCATACAGACAGGGGGTGAGCAGTTCTTC. Filled out from reference TRBV2 and TRBJ2-1, the complete variable domain reads EPEVTQTPSHQVTQMGQEVILRCVPISNHLYFYWYRQILGQKVEFLVSFYNNEISEKSEIFDDQFSVERPDGSNFTLKIRSTKLEDSAMYFCASIQTGGEQFFGPGTRLTVL.

The J gene is TRBJ1-4, the V gene TRBV6-6; 11 bases map to TRBD1. Per germline, CDR1 MNHNY and CDR2 SVGAGI (reference sequence). After removal of 7 bases from V and 7 bases from J, the junction contained 11 bases not matched to a gene. The CDR3 spans 16 residues. The chain's CDR3 is CASTHGQGAGGEKLFF. CDR3 nucleotide sequence: TGTGCCAGCACCCACGGACAGGGGGCGGGAGGTGAAAAACTGTTTTTT.

The J gene is TRBJ2-1, the V gene TRBV4-2; TRBD2 might be the D (7 bases). The CDR3 is 14 residues long. Germline CDR1 is LGHNA and CDR2 is YNFKEQ. V was shortened by 4 bases and J by 7 bases, with 14 bases between the two germline ends. This chain's CDR3 is CASSPGGAPNEQFF. In nucleotides, the CDR3 is TGTGCCAGCAGCCCTGGGGGGGCTCCAAATGAGCAGTTCTTC.

The CDR3 spells CASWGTGTNYGYTF. Here the CDR3 DNA reads TGTGCCAGCTGGGGGACAGGCACTAACTATGGCTACACCTTC. The V and J genes are TRBV28 and TRBJ1-2; TRBD1 matches at 8 bases. V was clipped by 8 bases and J by 0 bases; unmatched bases: 5. This CDR3 is 14 amino acids long. From germline, CDR1 is MDHEN and CDR2 SYDVKM.

V gene TRBV3-1 (or the pseudogene TRBV3-2) combines with J gene TRBJ2-3, with 14 positions matching TRBD2. The germline CDR1 and CDR2 sequences are LGHDT and YNNKEL (reference sequence). The CDR3 has 16 residues. Trimming removed 4 bases from V and 1 base from J; junction bases left unmatched: 1. The CDR3 coding sequence is TGTGCCAGCAGCCCGGGACTAGCGGGGGGCACAGATACGCAGTATTTT. It translates to CASSPGLAGGTDTQYF.